This T cell receptor (beta chain) was observed in a study of blood T cells in healthy people across ages. Germline assignment: CDR1 SGHRS and CDR2 YFSETQ. The CDR3 has 15 residues. On this clonotype itself: Its cognate antigen is unknown.

Then a second PCR, running roughly 7 to 11 cycles, was carried out with a sample-barcoded 5' primer and a J-beta primer mix. With 12 random nucleotides, a template-switch adaptor tagged each individual cDNA molecule. Sequencing yielded, for each sample, at least 3 million paired-end reads carrying CDR3. One entry per CDR3 protein, called by TCRdb with MiXCR from the 5' RACE reads. Seen here are fewer than 2 million distinct CDR3 sequences, about 39% observed once, and the top ten hold more than 20%. Collection of 7.5 to 10 milliliters of peripheral blood was performed for each donor. Study-level results: TCR beta diversity, measured per million T cells, fell in a roughly linear way with age.

The clonotype was recovered from a human donor in good health. The sample taken for sequencing was blood. V is TRBV5-1 and J is TRBJ2-1, with 13 bases identical to TRBD2. The DNA matches TRBJ2-7 better at its end, which makes the J call doubtful. CDR3 region: CASSIGLAGVNEQYF. CDR3 DNA: TGCGCCAGCAGCATCGGACTAGCGGGGGTGAATGAGCAGTACTTC.